This TCR beta chain was retrieved from a study of blood T cells in healthy people across ages. Study outcomes and limitations: The fall in TCR beta diversity per million T cells was roughly linear with age.

This CDR3 region has 15 residues. V shed 4 bases and J 2 bases; nucleotides not matched to a gene: 8. Germline assignment: CDR1 MNHEY and CDR2 SMNVEV (reference sequence). PBMCs, at least 6.5 million per sample, were isolated. RNA extraction gave at least 5 micrograms of total RNA per sample. To note about this clonotype: The antigen is not known.

Sample-barcoded 5' priming and a J-beta primer mix drove a second PCR of roughly 6 to 12 cycles. TCRdb analysed the 5' RACE reads with MiXCR anew, one entry per CDR3 protein. Of around 520,000 distinct CDR3 sequences in the sample, about 25% were seen once. A further study also used this sample, focusing on T cells of mothers and their children. That report notes: Each donor was one of three healthy Caucasian mothers or one of their six children.

The chain joins TRBV27 to TRBJ2-7; 7 nucleotides align to TRBD2. Sequenced: blood. The TCR comes from a boy aged 2 to 9 in good health. The CDR3 protein is CASSWEGPGAYEQYF. CDR3 DNA sequence: TGTGCCAGCAGTTGGGAGGGCCCCGGCGCCTACGAGCAGTACTTC.